Listed below are T cell receptor beta chains from one sample, sequenced in a study of type 1 and type 2 diabetes patients. MiXCR was run by TCRdb on the multiplex PCR reads, yielding one entry per CDR3 protein. The table records more than 250,000 distinct CDR3 sequences, 40% to 50% of them present only once. The sample was peripheral blood mononuclear cells (PBMCs). The receptors were gathered from a man younger than 30 with type 2 diabetes. The CDR3 runs from the conserved cysteine through the conserved F or W. The order of the fields is V gene, clone size, D gene, J gene, CDR3 protein, CDR3 DNA. D genes are given only for firm matches. Clone size is given for some rows only: seen once, a few or many times, or a class if the clone is expanded.

V: TRBV9; size: -; D: -; J: TRBJ1-2; CDR3: CASSVDAGWAGYTF; DNA: TGTGCCAGCAGCGTAGACGCAGGTTGGGCTGGCTACACCTTC
V: TRBV10-1; size: -; D: TRBD1; J: TRBJ1-6; CDR3: CASSESGQGRALHF; DNA: TGCGCCAGCAGTGAGTCGGGACAGGGGCGGGCCCTCCACTTT
V: TRBV19; size: -; D: -; J: TRBJ2-1; CDR3: CAWSVGLFGQFF; DNA: TGTGCCTGGAGTGTCGGACTGTTTGGGCAGTTCTTC
V: TRBV25-1; size: once; D: -; J: TRBJ1-2; CDR3: CASSEYIRMEGDGYTF; DNA: TGTGCCAGCAGTGAATATATTCGTATGGAGGGTGATGGCTACACCTTC
V: TRBV5-1; size: -; D: -; J: TRBJ2-3; CDR3: CASSLKQGHTDTQYF; DNA: TGCGCCAGCAGCTTGAAACAGGGACACACAGATACGCAGTATTTT
V: TRBV6-1; size: -; D: TRBD1; J: TRBJ1-6; CDR3: CASSYTGGRSPLHF; DNA: TGTGCCAGCAGTTACACAGGGGGTCGTTCACCCCTCCACTTT
V: TRBV12-3/TRBV12-4; size: -; D: -; J: TRBJ2-1; CDR3: CASSLGPRGEGEFF; DNA: TGTGCCAGCAGTTTAGGCCCCCGGGGCGAAGGGGAGTTCTTC
V: TRBV11-3; size: few; D: TRBD1; J: TRBJ1-1; CDR3: CASSIVGGTGSTEAFF; DNA: TGTGCCAGTAGTATAGTCGGGGGGACAGGGAGCACTGAAGCTTTCTTT
V: TRBV2; size: -; D: TRBD2; J: TRBJ2-3; CDR3: CASSDVLAGGTDTQYF; DNA: TGTGCCAGCAGTGATGTACTAGCGGGAGGAACAGATACGCAGTATTTT
V: TRBV20-1; size: -; D: -; J: TRBJ1-1; CDR3: CSASRDGNTEAFF; DNA: TGCAGTGCTAGTAGGGACGGGAACACTGAAGCTTTCTTT
V: TRBV20-1; size: -; D: TRBD1; J: TRBJ1-2; CDR3: CSALGQERSGYTF; DNA: TGCAGTGCTCTCGGACAGGAAAGGTCTGGCTACACCTTC
V: TRBV7-2; size: few; D: TRBD2; J: TRBJ2-7; CDR3: CASSLRGLQQYF; DNA: TGTGCCAGCAGCTTAAGGGGACTACAGCAGTACTTC
V: TRBV7-6; size: few; D: -; J: TRBJ2-5; CDR3: CASSLDLKETQYF; DNA: TGTGCCAGCAGCTTAGACTTGAAAGAGACCCAGTACTTC
V: TRBV15; size: few; D: -; J: TRBJ2-1; CDR3: CATSTGTGLSYNEQFF; DNA: TGTGCCACCAGCACAGGTACGGGTTTGTCCTACAATGAGCAGTTCTTC
V: TRBV6-5; size: -; D: -; J: TRBJ2-2; CDR3: CASSYAGPSPGELFF; DNA: TGTGCCAGCAGTTACGCCGGACCCTCCCCCGGGGAGCTGTTTTTT
V: TRBV20-1; size: -; D: -; J: TRBJ2-7; CDR3: CSARANTHYEQYF; DNA: TGCAGTGCTAGAGCGAACACCCACTACGAGCAGTACTTC